This TCR beta chain was recovered during a study of neurological immune-mediated disorders. Sample time point: longitudinal time-point 2. TCRdb fed the 5' RACE reads into MiXCR, producing one record per CDR3 protein. The sample has 65,000 to 85,000 distinct CDR3 sequences, 5.5% to 6.5% seen once. CDR1 is GTSNPN, CDR2 SVGIG, per germline (reference sequence). This CDR3 contains 13 residues. Findings and caveats of the study: The study found the most TCR clonal expansion in HTLV-1-associated myelopathy and the least in multiple sclerosis, below healthy controls.

As for this clonotype: The antigen is not known. This clone may be a read error of a much larger clone one base away.

Sequenced material: PBMCs. The chain uses TRBV30 and TRBJ1-2; D gene ambiguous. This sequence was found in a woman aged 55 to 70 with multiple sclerosis. CDR3 in DNA: TGTGCCTGGAGTGTATCCCTAAACTATGGCTACGCCTTC. This codes for CAWSVSLNYGYAF. The full variable domain, in which reference TRBV30 and TRBJ1-2 provide the parts outside the CDR3, is SQTIHQWPATLVQPVGSPLSLECTVEGTSNPNLYWYRQAAGRGLQLLFYSVGIGQISSEVPQNLSASRPQDRQFILSSKKLLLSDSGFYLCAWSVSLNYGYAFGSGTRLTVV.